This T cell receptor beta chain was obtained from a study of T cell changes during pregnancy in multiple sclerosis. Germline V lookup: CDR1 SGHAT, CDR2 FQNNGV. The CDR3 extends over 19 amino acids. V shed 3 bases, J shed 0 bases, and the junction held 13 bases outside the gene matches. Clones were sequenced by immunoSEQ multiplex PCR, and TCRdb holds only the in-frame ones, with some missing. Found here are 47,000 or so clones, nearly 90% of them singletons; the top ten hold about 5.1%. The specimen was peripheral blood, collected after pregnancy. The sequence was obtained from a female donor in good health, enrolled as a control in a pregnancy study. The chain recombines TRBV11-2 with TRBJ2-7; 11 nucleotides line up with TRBD2. The CDR3 bases are TGTGCCAGCAGCTTCCGGCTGACTAGCGGGACCCCGAGCTCCTACGAGCAGTACTTC. Amino acid sequence: CASSFRLTSGTPSSYEQYF.